The T cell receptor (beta chain) described here comes from a study of radiation and T cells in renal cell carcinoma. Treatment noted: 15 Gy SBRT to primary tumor, nephrectomy 4 weeks later. Nephrectomy followed 15 Gy stereotactic body radiation by 4 weeks. Profiled with immunoSEQ multiplex PCR; TCRdb holds only in-frame clones, not every one. The sample records 10,000 to 15,000 clones, 30% to 40% being singletons. V shed 5 bases and J shed 6 bases, with 11 bases lying between them. The CDR3 has 13 amino acids. Germline V lookup: CDR1 LNHNV, CDR2 YYDKDF (reference sequence). By share, this clone ranks as medium-sized.

This specimen consisted of tumor tissue, obtained from a patient whose treatment included radiotherapy and nephrectomy. This chain joins TRBV15 and TRBJ1-3; no definite D call. The clonotype was recovered from a man aged 55 to 70 with renal cell carcinoma. CDR3 sequence (DNA): TGTGCCACCAGCCATGGGTGGGAAAACACCATATATTTT. It encodes CATSHGWENTIYF.